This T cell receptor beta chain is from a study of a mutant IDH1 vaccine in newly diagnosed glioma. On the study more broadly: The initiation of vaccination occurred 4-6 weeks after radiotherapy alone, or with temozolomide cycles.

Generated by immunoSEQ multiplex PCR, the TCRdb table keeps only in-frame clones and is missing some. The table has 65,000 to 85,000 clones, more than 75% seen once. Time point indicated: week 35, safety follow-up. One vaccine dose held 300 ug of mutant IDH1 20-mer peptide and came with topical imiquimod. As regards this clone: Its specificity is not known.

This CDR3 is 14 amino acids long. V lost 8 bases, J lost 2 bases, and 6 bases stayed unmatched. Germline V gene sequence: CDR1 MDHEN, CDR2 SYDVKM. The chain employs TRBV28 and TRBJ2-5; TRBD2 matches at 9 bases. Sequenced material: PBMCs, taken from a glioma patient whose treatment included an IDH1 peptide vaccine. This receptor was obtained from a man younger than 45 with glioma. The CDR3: CASSSGRLQETQYF. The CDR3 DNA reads TGTGCCAGCTCAAGCGGGAGGCTACAAGAGACCCAGTACTTC. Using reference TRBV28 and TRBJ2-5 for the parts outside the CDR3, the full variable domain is DVKVTQSSRYLVKRTGEKVFLECVQDMDHENMFWYRQDPGLGLRLIYFSYDVKMKEKGDIPEGYSVSREKKERFSLILESASTNQTSMYLCASSSGRLQETQYFGPGTRLLVL.